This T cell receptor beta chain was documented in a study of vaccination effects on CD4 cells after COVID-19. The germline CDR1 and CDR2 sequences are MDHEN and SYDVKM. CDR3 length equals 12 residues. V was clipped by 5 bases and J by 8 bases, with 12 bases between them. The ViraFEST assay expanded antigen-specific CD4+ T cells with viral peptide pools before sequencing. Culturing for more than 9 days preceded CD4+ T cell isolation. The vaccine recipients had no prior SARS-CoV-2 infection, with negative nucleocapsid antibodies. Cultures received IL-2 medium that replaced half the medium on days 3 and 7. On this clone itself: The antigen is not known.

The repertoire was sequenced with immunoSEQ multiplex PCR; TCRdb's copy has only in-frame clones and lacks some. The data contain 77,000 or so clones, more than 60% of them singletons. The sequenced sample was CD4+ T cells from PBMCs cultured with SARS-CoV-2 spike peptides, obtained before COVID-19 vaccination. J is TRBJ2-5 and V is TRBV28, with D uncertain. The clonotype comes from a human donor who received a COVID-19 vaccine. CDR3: CASSPPGLTQYF. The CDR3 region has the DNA TGTGCCAGCAGTCCACCAGGCCTTACCCAGTACTTC.